The 27 T cell receptor beta chains below come from one sample, sequenced in a study of cytomegalovirus exposure and HLA in healthy donors. Vbeta (60) and Jbeta (13) primers were used in the PCR. The assay was immunoSEQ multiplex PCR, and TCRdb's table has in-frame clones only and misses some. The table has about 64,000 clones, around 82% seen once; the top ten hold 6.5% to 8.5%. Sequenced: PBMCs. These receptors were collected from a man between 18 and 35 years old in good health and CMV-seropositive.

This sequence joins TRBV30 and TRBJ1-5; D possibly corresponds to TRBD1 (5 bases). The CDR3 contains 14 residues. V lost 1 base and J lost 10, with 17 bases in between. The germline CDR1 and CDR2 sequences are GTSNPN and SVGIG (reference sequence). The CDR3 DNA is TGTGCCTGGAGTGGACAGACCGACGTGGATCCCCAGCATTTT. Its protein product is CAWSGQTDVDPQHF.

This chain links TRBV7-9 with TRBJ2-1, with 7 bases matching TRBD1. The CDR3 is 15 residues long. Germline assignment: CDR1 SEHNR and CDR2 FQNEAQ (reference sequence). The trim removed 5 bases at V and 3 bases at J, leaving 7 bases unmatched. In DNA, the CDR3 is TGTGCCAGCAGCCCGGGACAGAAAGACTACAATGAGCAGTTCTTC. Its protein is CASSPGQKDYNEQFF.

The genes are TRBV27 and TRBJ1-1; D ambiguous. The V end was cut by 0 bases, the J end by 0 bases, with 8 bases between. Germline V gene sequence: CDR1 MNHEY, CDR2 SMNVEV (reference sequence). The CDR3 covers 15 residues. CDR3 region: CASSLSAYMNTEAFF. DNA for the CDR3: TGTGCCAGCAGTTTATCCGCATACATGAACACTGAAGCTTTCTTT.

The chain uses TRBV28 and TRBJ1-1; D not certain. The CDR3 covers 11 residues. Germline V gene data show CDR1 as MDHEN and CDR2 as SYDVKM. Trimming removed 6 bases at V and 6 bases at J, with 8 bases between. The CDR3 region is CASRTRAEAFF. CDR3 nucleotides: TGTGCCAGCAGGACTAGGGCTGAAGCTTTCTTT.

As concerns this clone: The identical CDR3 is also encoded by other nucleotide sequences in the sample. This rearrangement joins TRBV30 to TRBJ1-1; D remains unclear. V lost 0 bases and J 8 bases, leaving 10 bases between the germline ends. Germline V gene data show CDR1 as GTSNPN and CDR2 as SVGIG (reference sequence). The CDR3 is 12 residues long. CDR3: CAWSVRGGEAFF. Here the CDR3 DNA reads TGTGCCTGGAGTGTGCGGGGAGGCGAAGCTTTCTTT.

V usage is TRBV7-9 and J usage is TRBJ1-1; 7 positions agree with TRBD1. V was clipped by 5 bases and J by 11 bases; unmatched bases: 14. The CDR3 is 14 residues long. Germline V CDR1 and CDR2: SEHNR, FQNEAQ (reference sequence). Here the CDR3 reads CASSDPGQRIWAFF. CDR3 bases: TGTGCCAGCAGCGACCCGGGACAGAGGATATGGGCTTTCTTT.

This rearrangement joins TRBV11-2 to TRBJ1-1; TRBD1 agrees at 7 bases. Germline trimming cut 2 bases from V and 1 base from J; bases unmatched to any gene: 4. Germline CDR1 reads SGHAT; CDR2 reads FQNNGV. The CDR3 is 15 residues long. The CDR3 sequence: CASSLLNRGNTEAFF. The DNA for the CDR3 is TGTGCCAGCAGCTTACTCAACAGGGGGAACACTGAAGCTTTCTTT.

J is TRBJ2-2 and V is TRBV10-2, with 7 positions matching TRBD1. The CDR3 has 14 residues. Germline CDR1 is WSHSY and CDR2 is SAAADI. Trimming cost V 7 bases and J 2 bases; bases outside gene matches: 4. The CDR3 region is CASIGTANTGELFF. The CDR3 DNA sequence: TGCGCCAGCATTGGGACAGCCAACACCGGGGAGCTGTTTTTT.

The CDR3 loop reads CASGTSGNEQFF. The CDR3 DNA sequence: TGTGCCAGTGGGACTAGCGGCAATGAGCAGTTCTTC. V gene TRBV19 combines with J gene TRBJ2-1; 11 positions agree with TRBD2. Germline V gene sequence: CDR1 LNHDA, CDR2 SQIVND (reference sequence). This CDR3 is built from 12 residues. The V gene end was trimmed by 8 bases and the J gene end by 6 bases; junction bases not matched to a gene: 0.

The DNA for the CDR3 is TGTGCCTGGAAACAGAACACTGAAGCTTTCTTT. Translation: CAWKQNTEAFF. V and J are TRBV30 and TRBJ1-1; D is undetermined. The V end lost 4 bases, the J end lost 1 base, and 4 bases lay between the germline ends. The CDR3 is made up of 11 amino acids. From germline, CDR1 is GTSNPN and CDR2 SVGIG (reference sequence).

CDR3 region: CASSFSSGEQFF. The CDR3 nucleotides are TGTGCCAGCAGCTTTTCGTCGGGTGAGCAGTTCTTC. The rearrangement joins TRBV5-4 to TRBJ2-1, with D unresolved. Trimming took 2 bases from V and 9 from J, leaving 9 bases between them. Germline CDR1 reads SGHNT; CDR2 reads YYREEE (reference sequence). This CDR3 is 12 amino acids long.

The rearrangement links TRBV4-1 to TRBJ2-1, with 7 bases identical to TRBD2. Germline trimming cut 0 bases from V and 5 bases from J; bases unmatched to any gene: 10. This CDR3 spans 17 amino acids. CDR1 and CDR2 (germline): MGHRA, YSYEKL. CDR3: CASSQDRTRVGDNEQFF. The CDR3 bases are TGCGCCAGCAGCCAAGATAGGACTAGGGTTGGCGACAATGAGCAGTTCTTC.

The chain carries TRBV6-1 and TRBJ1-5; D uncertain. Germline CDR1 reads MNHNS; CDR2 reads SASEGT. Trimming stripped 1 base from V and 5 bases from J, with 6 bases between. The CDR3 is 13 residues long. This CDR3 reads CASSEVTYQPQHF. CDR3 coding DNA: TGTGCCAGCAGTGAAGTAACTTATCAGCCCCAGCATTTT.

The rearrangement uses TRBV6-6 and TRBJ1-1, with no clear D. Trimming removed 3 bases at V and 1 base at J, with 6 bases between. Looked up from germline, CDR1 is MNHNY and CDR2 is SVGAGI (reference sequence). This CDR3 comprises 13 residues. This CDR3 is CASSYSRNTEAFF. For the CDR3, the DNA is TGTGCCAGCAGTTATAGCAGGAACACTGAAGCTTTCTTT.

The chain recombines TRBV4-2 with TRBJ1-2; no clear D gene. This CDR3 region has 14 residues. The V end was cut by 0 bases, the J end by 4 bases, with 9 bases between. Per the germline V gene, CDR1 is LGHNA and CDR2 is YNFKEQ. Here the CDR3 DNA reads TGTGCCAGCAGCCAAGACGACGGACTCTATGGCTACACCTTC. Protein sequence: CASSQDDGLYGYTF.

This chain uses TRBV29-1 with TRBJ2-1; 7 bases are a match to TRBD2. The length of the CDR3 is 14 residues. Germline lookup yields CDR1 SQVTM and CDR2 ANQGSEA. Trimming removed 5 bases from V and 4 bases from J; junction bases left unmatched: 8. CDR3 in amino acids: CSVRGGIGYNEQFF. The CDR3 DNA reads TGCAGCGTTAGGGGAGGGATCGGGTACAATGAGCAGTTCTTC.

J is TRBJ2-2 and V is TRBV29-1; the D is unclear. The V gene lost 0 bases and the J gene lost 2 bases, with 13 bases spanning the gap. Germline-derived CDR1 and CDR2 are SQVTM and ANQGSEA. There are 16 residues in the CDR3. The CDR3 protein is CSVEDPRQENTGELFF. In DNA, the CDR3 is TGCAGCGTTGAAGATCCCAGGCAGGAAAACACCGGGGAGCTGTTTTTT.

The genes are TRBV30 and TRBJ1-2; D perhaps matches TRBD1 (6 bases). With 2 bases removed from V and 2 bases from J, the gap between germline ends came to 12 bases. This CDR3 region has 14 residues. Per germline, CDR1 GTSNPN and CDR2 SVGIG (reference sequence). The CDR3 sequence: CAWSRQAINYGYTF. CDR3 coding DNA: TGTGCCTGGAGTAGACAGGCAATAAACTATGGCTACACCTTC.

This rearrangement joins TRBV30 to TRBJ1-1; D unresolved. V gave up 4 bases and J gave up 4 bases, with 16 bases separating them. The germline CDR1 and CDR2 sequences are GTSNPN and SVGIG (reference sequence). The CDR3 has 14 residues. The CDR3 coding sequence is TGTGCCTGGATCCGGGAGGGCAAAGGCACTGAAGCTTTCTTT. Translation gives CAWIREGKGTEAFF.

The chain recombines TRBV7-9 with TRBJ2-7; D is possibly TRBD1 (6 bases). The germline gives CDR1 SEHNR, CDR2 FQNEAQ (reference sequence). This CDR3 has 13 amino acids. V shed 3 bases and J shed 5 bases, with 11 bases lying between them. CDR3 nucleotides: TGTGCCAGCAGCTTCGCGGCAGGGGACGAGCAGTACTTC. This codes for CASSFAAGDEQYF.

This clone was seen a few times. The chain couples TRBV18 to TRBJ1-5; perhaps TRBD1 as D (5 bases). CDR1 and CDR2 from the germline V gene are KGHSH and LQKENI. CDR3 length: 14 amino acids. V shed 1 base and J shed 3 bases, with 7 bases lying between them. The CDR3 bases are TGTGCCAGCTCACCACGGGACTTCAATCAGCCCCAGCATTTT. Translation: CASSPRDFNQPQHF.

Here the CDR3 DNA reads TGTGCCAGCAGTTACGCGGGGGGGGGAGGCTACACCTTC. Translating it yields CASSYAGGGGYTF. The chain couples TRBV6-5 to TRBJ1-2; weak D call: TRBD1 (5 bases). Trimming cost V 2 bases and J 8 bases, with 12 bases left between them. Germline V lookup: CDR1 MNHEY, CDR2 SVGAGI. The CDR3 covers 13 residues.

DNA for the CDR3: TGCAGCGTTGGCGGTAGTGGGTACGAGCAGTACTTC. It specifies CSVGGSGYEQYF. The genes are TRBV29-1 and TRBJ2-7; no clear D. V dropped 4 bases and J dropped 4 bases, with 11 bases sitting between them. This CDR3 contains 12 residues. Germline assignment: CDR1 SQVTM and CDR2 ANQGSEA.

The chain has TRBV30 and TRBJ1-2, with 7 nucleotides matching TRBD1. Per the germline V gene, CDR1 is GTSNPN and CDR2 is SVGIG (reference sequence). J gave up 4 bases and V 3 bases, and 11 bases lay outside the gene matches. The CDR3 sequence is 15 residues long. CDR3: CAWSPLGQAPYGYTF. CDR3 bases: TGTGCCTGGAGCCCTTTAGGACAGGCGCCCTATGGCTACACCTTC.

The chain links TRBV28 to TRBJ1-2; 7 bases line up with TRBD1. Germline CDR1 reads MDHEN; CDR2 reads SYDVKM. V lost 7 bases to trimming and J lost 4 bases; unmatched junction nucleotides: 9. The length of the CDR3 is 14 residues. The CDR3 is CASTGGDSLYGYTF. The CDR3, as DNA: TGTGCCAGCACCGGTGGGGACAGCCTCTATGGCTACACCTTC.

This clone was recorded once. J is TRBJ1-5 and V is TRBV28; maybe TRBD1 (6 bases). Germline CDR1 and CDR2: MDHEN and SYDVKM. CDR3 size: 15 residues. Between the trimmed V and J ends, which lost 3 bases and 5 bases, there was a span of 14 bases. CDR3 nucleotide sequence: TGTGCCAGCAGTTTGGATGTATCAGGGGATCAGCCCCAGCATTTT. This translates into CASSLDVSGDQPQHF.

The CDR3 protein is CAWSVEVPGAEQYF. The CDR3 DNA is TGTGCCTGGAGTGTGGAAGTCCCCGGAGCGGAGCAGTACTTC. This chain links TRBV30 with TRBJ2-7; D not resolved. Germline V CDR1 and CDR2: GTSNPN, SVGIG (reference sequence). Trimming pared 0 bases from V and 7 bases from J, leaving 16 bases between. This CDR3 has 14 amino acids.